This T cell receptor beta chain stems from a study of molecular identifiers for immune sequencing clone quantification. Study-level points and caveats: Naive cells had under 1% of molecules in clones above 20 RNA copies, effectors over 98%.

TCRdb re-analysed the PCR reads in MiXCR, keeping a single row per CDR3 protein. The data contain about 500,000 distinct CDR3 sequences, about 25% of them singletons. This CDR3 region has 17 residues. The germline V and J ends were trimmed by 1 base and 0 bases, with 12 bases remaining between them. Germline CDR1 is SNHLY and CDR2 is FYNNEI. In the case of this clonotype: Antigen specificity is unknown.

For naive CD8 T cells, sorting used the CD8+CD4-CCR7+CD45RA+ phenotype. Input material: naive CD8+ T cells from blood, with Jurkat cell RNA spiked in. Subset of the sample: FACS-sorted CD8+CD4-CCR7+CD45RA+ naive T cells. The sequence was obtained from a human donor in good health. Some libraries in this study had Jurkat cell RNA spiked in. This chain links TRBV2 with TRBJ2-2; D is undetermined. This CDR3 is CASSEGVLPTNTGELFF. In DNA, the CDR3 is TGTGCCAGCAGTGAAGGAGTGCTGCCCACGAACACCGGGGAGCTGTTTTTT.